The rows below give T cell receptor beta chains drawn from one sample of a study of blood T cells in healthy people across ages. Via MiXCR, TCRdb re-called the 5' RACE reads, giving one row per CDR3 protein. The sample includes more than 900,000 distinct CDR3 sequences, 25% to 35% of them seen just once. This same sample was also taken into another study, of T cells of mothers and their children.

The sample consisted of blood. The receptors shown here come from a woman aged 40 to 49 in good health. Each CDR3 is given with its conserved first and last residue. The order of the fields is J gene, clone size, CDR3 length, D gene, V gene, CDR3 protein, CDR3 DNA. A D gene is named only where the DNA matches it firmly. Clone size is given for some rows only: seen once, a few or many times, or a class if the clone is expanded.

TRBJ2-3 | many | 12 | NA | TRBV29-1 | CSVEPGADTQYF | TGCAGCGTTGAACCAGGAGCAGATACGCAGTATTTT
TRBJ2-5 | NA | 15 | NA | TRBV5-5 | CASSLDGDPRETQYF | TGTGCCAGCAGCTTGGATGGCGACCCTAGGGAGACCCAGTACTTC
TRBJ1-3 | NA | 11 | NA | TRBV30 | CAWSGQTFIYF | TGTGCCTGGAGTGGGCAGACATTCATATATTTT
TRBJ2-1 | NA | 17 | TRBD2 | TRBV9 | CASSVGFRGRGYNEQFF | TGTGCCAGCAGCGTAGGATTTCGGGGGAGGGGCTACAATGAGCAGTTCTTC
TRBJ1-2 | few | 12 | NA | TRBV6-2/TRBV6-3 | CASGFGAGGYTF | TGTGCCAGCGGCTTCGGGGCCGGGGGCTACACCTTC
TRBJ1-1 | NA | 14 | TRBD1 | TRBV7-6 | CASSLAGGKTEAFF | TGTGCCAGCAGCTTAGCAGGGGGCAAAACTGAAGCTTTCTTT
TRBJ2-7 | few | 14 | NA | TRBV10-3 | CAISESGGAGEQYF | TGTGCCATCAGTGAGTCGGGCGGGGCCGGCGAGCAGTACTTC
TRBJ1-2 | many | 15 | TRBD1 | TRBV30 | CAWSELRDRGYGYTF | TGTGCCTGGAGTGAGCTAAGGGACAGGGGTTATGGCTACACCTTC
TRBJ2-3 | few | 12 | NA | TRBV12-3/TRBV12-4 | CASSLTGNTQYF | TGTGCCAGCAGTTTGACGGGGAATACGCAGTATTTT
TRBJ2-5 | many | 13 | NA | TRBV20-1 | CSARGQYQETQYF | TGCAGTGCTAGAGGACAGTACCAAGAGACCCAGTACTTC
TRBJ2-5 | NA | 11 | NA | TRBV3-1 | CASSPTRLQYF | TGTGCCAGCAGCCCAACACGGCTACAGTACTTC
TRBJ2-3 | few | 12 | NA | TRBV6-1 | CASSEFGDTQYF | TGTGCCAGCAGTGAATTTGGAGATACGCAGTATTTT
TRBJ2-6 | many | 14 | NA | TRBV20-1 | CSARDQSGANVLTF | TGCAGTGCTAGGGATCAATCTGGGGCCAACGTCCTGACTTTC
TRBJ2-4 | NA | 15 | TRBD2 | TRBV5-4 | CASSLYGRGGPIQYF | TGTGCCAGCAGCTTATACGGACGGGGGGGTCCCATTCAGTACTTC
TRBJ1-5 | NA | 18 | NA | TRBV28 | CASSLSRGLGSSNQPQHF | TGTGCCAGCAGTTTGTCGCGGGGGCTGGGTTCGAGCAATCAGCCCCAGCATTTT
TRBJ2-5 | NA | 16 | TRBD2 | TRBV6-6 | CASSSSRSGNKETQYF | TGTGCCAGCAGTTCATCCCGTAGCGGGAACAAAGAGACCCAGTACTTC